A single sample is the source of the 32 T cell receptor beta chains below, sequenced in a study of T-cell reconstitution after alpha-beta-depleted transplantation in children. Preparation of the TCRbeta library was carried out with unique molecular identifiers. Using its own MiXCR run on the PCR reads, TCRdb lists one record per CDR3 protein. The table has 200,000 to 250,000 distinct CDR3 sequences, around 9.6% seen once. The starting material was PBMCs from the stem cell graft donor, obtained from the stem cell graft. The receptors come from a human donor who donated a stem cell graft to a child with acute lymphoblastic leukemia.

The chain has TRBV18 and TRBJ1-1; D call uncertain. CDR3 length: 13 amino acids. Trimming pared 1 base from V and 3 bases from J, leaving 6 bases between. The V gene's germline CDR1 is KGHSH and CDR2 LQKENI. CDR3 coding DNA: TGTGCCAGCTCACCACAGACCGACACTGAAGCTTTCTTT. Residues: CASSPQTDTEAFF.

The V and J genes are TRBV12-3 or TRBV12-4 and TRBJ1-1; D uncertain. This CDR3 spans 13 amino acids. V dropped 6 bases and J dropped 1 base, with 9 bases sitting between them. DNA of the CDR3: TGTGCCAGCAGCAAAACAGCGAACACTGAAGCTTTCTTT. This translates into CASSKTANTEAFF.

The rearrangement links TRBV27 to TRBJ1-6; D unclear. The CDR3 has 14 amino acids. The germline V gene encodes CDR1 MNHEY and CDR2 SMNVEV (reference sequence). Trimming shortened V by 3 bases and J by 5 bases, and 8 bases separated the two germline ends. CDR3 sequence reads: CASSFGLNNSPLHF. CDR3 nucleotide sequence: TGTGCCAGCAGTTTCGGACTAAATAATTCACCCCTCCACTTT.

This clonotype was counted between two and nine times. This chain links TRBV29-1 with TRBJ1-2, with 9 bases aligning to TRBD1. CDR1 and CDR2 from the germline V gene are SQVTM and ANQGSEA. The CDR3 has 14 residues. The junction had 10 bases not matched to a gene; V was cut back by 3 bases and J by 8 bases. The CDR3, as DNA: TGCAGCGTTGAGGGGGTCTGGACAGGGGACGGCTACACCTTC. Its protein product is CSVEGVWTGDGYTF.

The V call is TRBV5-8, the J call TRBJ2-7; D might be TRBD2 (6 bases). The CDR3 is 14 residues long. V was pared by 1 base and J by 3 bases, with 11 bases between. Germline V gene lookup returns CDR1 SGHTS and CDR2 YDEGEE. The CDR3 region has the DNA TGTGCCAGCAGCTTGATTCCGGGGGACTACGAGCAGTACTTC. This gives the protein CASSLIPGDYEQYF.

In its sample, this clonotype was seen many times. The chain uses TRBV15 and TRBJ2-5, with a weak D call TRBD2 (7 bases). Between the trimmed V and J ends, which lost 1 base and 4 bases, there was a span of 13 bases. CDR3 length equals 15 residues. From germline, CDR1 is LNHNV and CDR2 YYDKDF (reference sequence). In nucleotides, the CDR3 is TGTGCCACCAGCAGAGCCGTAGGGGGGGTAGAGACCCAGTACTTC. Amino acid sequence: CATSRAVGGVETQYF.

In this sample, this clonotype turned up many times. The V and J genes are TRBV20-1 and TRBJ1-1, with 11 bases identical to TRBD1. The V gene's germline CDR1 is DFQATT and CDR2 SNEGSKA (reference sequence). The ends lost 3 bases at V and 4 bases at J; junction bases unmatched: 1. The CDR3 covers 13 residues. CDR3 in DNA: TGCAGTGCTAGGGGGACAGGGGGCACTGAAGCTTTCTTT. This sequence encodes CSARGTGGTEAFF.

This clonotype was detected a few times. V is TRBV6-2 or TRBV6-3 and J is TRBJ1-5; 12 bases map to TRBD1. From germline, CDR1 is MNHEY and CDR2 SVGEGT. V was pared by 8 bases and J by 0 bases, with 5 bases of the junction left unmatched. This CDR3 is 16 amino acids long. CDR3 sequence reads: CASGPGQGASNQPQHF. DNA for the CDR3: TGTGCCAGCGGTCCGGGACAGGGGGCTAGCAATCAGCCCCAGCATTTT.

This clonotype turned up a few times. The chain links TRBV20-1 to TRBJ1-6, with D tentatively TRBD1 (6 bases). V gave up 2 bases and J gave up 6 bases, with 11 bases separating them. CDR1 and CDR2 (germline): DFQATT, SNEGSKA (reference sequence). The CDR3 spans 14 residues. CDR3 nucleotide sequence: TGCAGTGCTAGAAGACAGGCCCCTAATTCACCCCTCCACTTT. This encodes CSARRQAPNSPLHF.

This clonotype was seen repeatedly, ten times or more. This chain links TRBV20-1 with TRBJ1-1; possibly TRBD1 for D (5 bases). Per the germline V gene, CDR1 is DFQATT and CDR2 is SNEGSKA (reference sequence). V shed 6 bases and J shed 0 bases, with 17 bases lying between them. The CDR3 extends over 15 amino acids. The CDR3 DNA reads TGCAGTGCCACGACTCCCGAGACAGTGAACACTGAAGCTTTCTTT. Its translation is CSATTPETVNTEAFF.

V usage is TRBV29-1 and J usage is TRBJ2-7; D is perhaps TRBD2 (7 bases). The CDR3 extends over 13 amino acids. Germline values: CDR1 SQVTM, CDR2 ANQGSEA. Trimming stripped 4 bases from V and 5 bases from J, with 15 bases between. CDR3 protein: CSVGRGGINEQYF. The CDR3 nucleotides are TGCAGCGTTGGGAGGGGGGGGATCAACGAGCAGTACTTC.

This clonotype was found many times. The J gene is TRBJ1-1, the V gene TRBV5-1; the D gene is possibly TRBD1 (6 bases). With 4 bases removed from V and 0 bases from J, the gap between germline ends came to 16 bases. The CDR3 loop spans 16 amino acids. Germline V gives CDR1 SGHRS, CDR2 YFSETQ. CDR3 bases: TGCGCCAGCAGCGGGGTACAGGGATCCATGAACACTGAAGCTTTCTTT. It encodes CASSGVQGSMNTEAFF.

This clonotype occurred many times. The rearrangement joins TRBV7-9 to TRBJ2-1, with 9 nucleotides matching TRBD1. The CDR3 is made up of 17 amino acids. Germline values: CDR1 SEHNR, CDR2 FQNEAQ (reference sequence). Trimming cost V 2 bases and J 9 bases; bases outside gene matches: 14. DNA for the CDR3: TGTGCCAGCAGCTTAACAGTAGCCCGGACAGGGGAGCGTGAGCAGTTCTTC. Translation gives CASSLTVARTGEREQFF.

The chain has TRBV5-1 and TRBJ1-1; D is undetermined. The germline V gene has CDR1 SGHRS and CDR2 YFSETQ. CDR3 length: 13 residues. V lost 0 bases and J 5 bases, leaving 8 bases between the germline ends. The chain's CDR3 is CASSLDGSTEAFF. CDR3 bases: TGCGCCAGCAGCTTGGACGGATCGACTGAAGCTTTCTTT.

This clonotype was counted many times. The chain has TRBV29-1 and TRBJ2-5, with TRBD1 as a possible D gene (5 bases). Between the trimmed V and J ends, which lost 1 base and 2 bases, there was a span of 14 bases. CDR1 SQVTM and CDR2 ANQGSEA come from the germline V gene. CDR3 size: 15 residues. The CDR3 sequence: CSVEGAREKQETQYF. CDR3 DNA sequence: TGCAGCGTTGAAGGAGCCAGGGAAAAACAAGAGACCCAGTACTTC.

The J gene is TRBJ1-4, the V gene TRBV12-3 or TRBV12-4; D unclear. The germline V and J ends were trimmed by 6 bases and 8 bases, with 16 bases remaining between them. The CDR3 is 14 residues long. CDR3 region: CASSPGRRIEKLFF. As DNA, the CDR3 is TGTGCCAGCAGCCCCGGCAGGCGTATCGAAAAACTGTTTTTT.

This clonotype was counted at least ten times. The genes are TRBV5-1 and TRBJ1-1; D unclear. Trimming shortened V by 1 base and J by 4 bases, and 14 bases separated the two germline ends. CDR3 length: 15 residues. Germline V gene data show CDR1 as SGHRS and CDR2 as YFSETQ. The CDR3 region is CASSLWKGPITEAFF. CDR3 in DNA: TGCGCCAGCAGCTTGTGGAAAGGGCCCATCACTGAAGCTTTCTTT.

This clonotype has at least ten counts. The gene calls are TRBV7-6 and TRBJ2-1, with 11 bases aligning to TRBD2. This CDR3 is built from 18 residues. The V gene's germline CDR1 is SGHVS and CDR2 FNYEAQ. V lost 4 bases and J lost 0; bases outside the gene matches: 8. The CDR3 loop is CASSSPSGGYSSYNEQFF. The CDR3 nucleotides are TGTGCCAGCAGCTCCCCTAGCGGGGGGTATAGCTCCTACAATGAGCAGTTCTTC.

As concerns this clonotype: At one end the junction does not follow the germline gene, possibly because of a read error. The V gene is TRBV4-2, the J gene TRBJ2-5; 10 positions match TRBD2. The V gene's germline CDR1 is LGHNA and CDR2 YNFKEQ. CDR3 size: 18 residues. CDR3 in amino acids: CASNQVHTAGGPQETQYF. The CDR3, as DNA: TGTGCCAGCAACCAAGTACATACAGCGGGGGGGCCTCAAGAGACCCAGTACTTC.

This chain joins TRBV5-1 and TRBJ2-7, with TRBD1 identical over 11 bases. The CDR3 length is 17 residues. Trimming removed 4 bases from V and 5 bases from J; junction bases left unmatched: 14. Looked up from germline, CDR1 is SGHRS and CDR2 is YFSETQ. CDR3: CASSLSPRTGGVDEQYF. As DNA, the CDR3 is TGCGCCAGCAGCCTATCGCCCCGGACAGGGGGCGTAGACGAGCAGTACTTC.

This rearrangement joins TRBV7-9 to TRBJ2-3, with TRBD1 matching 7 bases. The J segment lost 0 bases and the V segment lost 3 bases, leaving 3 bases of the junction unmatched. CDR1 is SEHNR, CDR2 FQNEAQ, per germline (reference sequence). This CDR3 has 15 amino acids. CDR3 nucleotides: TGTGCCAGCAGCTTCCGGGACAGCAGCACAGATACGCAGTATTTT. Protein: CASSFRDSSTDTQYF.

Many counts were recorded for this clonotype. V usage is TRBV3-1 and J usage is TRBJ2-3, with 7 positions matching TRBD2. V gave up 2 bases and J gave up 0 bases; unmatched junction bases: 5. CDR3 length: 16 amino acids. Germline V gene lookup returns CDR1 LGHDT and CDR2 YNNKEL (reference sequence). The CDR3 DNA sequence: TGTGCCAGCAGCCAACTACTGGGAGGGAGCACAGATACGCAGTATTTT. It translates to CASSQLLGGSTDTQYF.

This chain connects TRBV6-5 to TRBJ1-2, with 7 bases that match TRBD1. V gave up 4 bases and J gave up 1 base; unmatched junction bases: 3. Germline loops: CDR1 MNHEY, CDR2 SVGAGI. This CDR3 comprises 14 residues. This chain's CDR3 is CASSSGQSNYGYTF. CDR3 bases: TGTGCCAGCAGTTCGGGACAGAGTAACTATGGCTACACCTTC.

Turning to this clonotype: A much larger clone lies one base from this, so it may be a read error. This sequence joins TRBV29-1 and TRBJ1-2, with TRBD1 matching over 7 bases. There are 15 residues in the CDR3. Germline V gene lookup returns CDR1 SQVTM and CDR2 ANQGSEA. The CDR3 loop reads CSVEVTGKENYGDTF. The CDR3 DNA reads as TGCAGCGTTGAAGTGACAGGGAAGGAGAACTATGGCGACACCTTC.

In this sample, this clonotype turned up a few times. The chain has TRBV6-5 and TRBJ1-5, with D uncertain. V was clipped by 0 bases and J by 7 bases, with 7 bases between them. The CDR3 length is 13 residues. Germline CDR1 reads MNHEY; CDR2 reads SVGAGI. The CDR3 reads CASSYSDLQPQHF. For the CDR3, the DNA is TGTGCCAGCAGTTACTCCGACTTGCAGCCCCAGCATTTT.

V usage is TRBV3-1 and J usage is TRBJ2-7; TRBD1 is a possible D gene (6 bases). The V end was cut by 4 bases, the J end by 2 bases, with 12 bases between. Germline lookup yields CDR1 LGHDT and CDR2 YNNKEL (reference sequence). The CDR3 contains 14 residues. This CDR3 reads CASSRRDTTYEQYF. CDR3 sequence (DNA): TGTGCCAGCAGCCGCCGGGACACCACCTACGAGCAGTACTTC.

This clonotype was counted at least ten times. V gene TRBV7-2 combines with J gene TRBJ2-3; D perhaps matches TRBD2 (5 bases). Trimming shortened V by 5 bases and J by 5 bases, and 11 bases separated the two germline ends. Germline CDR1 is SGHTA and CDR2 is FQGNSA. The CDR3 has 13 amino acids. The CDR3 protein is CASSVGRGDTQYF. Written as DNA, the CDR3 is TGTGCCAGCAGCGTTGGACGGGGAGATACGCAGTATTTT.

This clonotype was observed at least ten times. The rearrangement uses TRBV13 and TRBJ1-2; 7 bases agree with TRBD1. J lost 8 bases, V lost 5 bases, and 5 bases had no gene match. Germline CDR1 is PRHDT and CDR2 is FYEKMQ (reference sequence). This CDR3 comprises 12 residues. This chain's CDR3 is CASSTTGYGYTF. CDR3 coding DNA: TGTGCCAGCAGCACGACAGGGTACGGCTACACCTTC.

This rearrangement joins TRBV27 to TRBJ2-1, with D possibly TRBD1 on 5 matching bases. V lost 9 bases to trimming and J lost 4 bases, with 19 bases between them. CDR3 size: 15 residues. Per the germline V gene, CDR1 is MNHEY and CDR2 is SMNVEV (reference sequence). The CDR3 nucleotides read TGTGCCAGTGTGAAGGCGGACAAAAGGTACAATGAGCAGTTCTTC. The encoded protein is CASVKADKRYNEQFF.

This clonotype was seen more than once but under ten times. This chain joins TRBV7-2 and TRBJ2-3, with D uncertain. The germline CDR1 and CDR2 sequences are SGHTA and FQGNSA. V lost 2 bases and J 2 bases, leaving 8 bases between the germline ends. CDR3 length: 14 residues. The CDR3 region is CASSLSWNTDTQYF. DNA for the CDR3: TGTGCCAGCAGCTTAAGTTGGAACACAGATACGCAGTATTTT.

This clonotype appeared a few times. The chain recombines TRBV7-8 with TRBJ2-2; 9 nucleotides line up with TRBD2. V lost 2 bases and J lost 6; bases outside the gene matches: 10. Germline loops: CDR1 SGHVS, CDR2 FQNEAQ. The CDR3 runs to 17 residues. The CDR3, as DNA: TGTGCCAGCAGCTTATACGGCGGGGGGGCAAAGCCCGGGGAGCTGTTTTTT. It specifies CASSLYGGGAKPGELFF. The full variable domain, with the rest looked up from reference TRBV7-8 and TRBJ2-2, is GAGVSQSPRYKVAKRGQDVALRCDPISGHVSLFWYQQALGQGPEFLTYFQNEAQLDKSGLPSDRFFAERPEGSVSTLKIQRTQQEDSAVYLCASSLYGGGAKPGELFFGEGSRLTVL.

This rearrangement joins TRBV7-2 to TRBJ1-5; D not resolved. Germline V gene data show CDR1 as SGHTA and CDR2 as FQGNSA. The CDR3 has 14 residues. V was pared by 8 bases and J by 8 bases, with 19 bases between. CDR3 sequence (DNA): TGTGCCAGCCGGGTAGGACGGTCGGATGAGCCCCAGCATTTT. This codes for CASRVGRSDEPQHF.